These 9 T cell receptor beta chains came from one sample sequenced in a study of tissue T cells after allogeneic stem cell transplantation. Using immunoSEQ multiplex PCR, the repertoire was profiled, and TCRdb retains in-frame clones only, with some absent. This sample has several thousand clones; 45% to 50% occur once, and the top ten carry 20% to 25%. Time point indicated: mouse harvest day 14 after allogeneic transplant. Each mouse received 10^7 T-cell-depleted marrow cells plus 10^6 splenic CD5+ T cells by tail vein. Sequenced input: gut tissue. These receptors all stem from a female BALB/c mouse given C57BL/6 T cells with graft-versus-host disease after an allogeneic hematopoietic cell transplant.

As to this clone: Gene names and germline refer to mouse. The sequence runs out 1 residue before the end of the CDR3; the remainder is reconstructed from the germline J gene. The chain links TRBV12-1 to TRBJ2-7; D not certain. Germline assignment: CDR1 SGHSN and CDR2 HYEKVE. Trimming pared 6 bases from V and 0 bases from J, leaving 8 bases between. The CDR3 has 12 residues. The covered CDR3 bases are TGTGCCAGCAGTGACAACTCCTATGAACAGTAC. Translating it yields CASSDNSYEQY. The full CDR3 reads CASSDNSYEQYF.

In this sample, this clone turned up a few times. Each gene name is a mouse one. The read finishes 1 residue shy of the CDR3 end, and the germline J gene is used to complete it. The J gene is TRBJ2-5, the V gene TRBV26; D possibly corresponds to TRBD1 (5 bases). The germline CDR1 and CDR2 sequences are KGHPV and FQNQEV (reference sequence). The CDR3 has 16 amino acids. The ends were cut back, 0 bases at V and 0 bases at J, with 10 bases in the middle. CDR3 DNA, as far as it was read: TGTGCCAGCAGTCTGTCCCGGACACATAACCAAGACACCCAGTAC. It translates to CASSLSRTHNQDTQY. The CDR3 in its entirety is CASSLSRTHNQDTQYF. Drawing the rest from reference TRBV26 and TRBJ2-5, the complete variable domain is NSKVIQTPRYLVKGQGQKAKMRCIPEKGHPVVFWYQQNKNNEFKFLINFQNQEVLQQIDMTEKRFSAECPSNSPCSLEIQSSEAGDSALYLCASSLSRTHNQDTQYFGPGTRLLVL.

Turning to this clone: Mouse gene names apply. The CDR3 extends 1 residue past the end of the read, so its final part is completed from the germline J gene. The chain is built from TRBV12-1 and TRBJ1-2; 7 bases line up with TRBD1. J lost 0 bases, V lost 4 bases, and 4 bases had no gene match. The CDR3 consists of 14 residues. Germline CDR1 is SGHSN and CDR2 is HYEKVE. CDR3 loop: CASSRGTANSDYTF. CDR3 DNA, as far as it was read: TGTGCCAGCTCCCGCGGGACAGCAAACTCCGACTACACC.

About this clone itself: Gene and germline names: mouse. Read coverage stops 1 residue before the CDR3 terminus; the germline J gene supplies the remainder. The V call is TRBV17, the J call TRBJ1-2, with 8 bases matching TRBD1. The CDR3 runs 14 residues. The germline gives CDR1 MNHDT, CDR2 YYDKIL. V lost 1 base and J lost 2; bases outside the gene matches: 0. CDR3 loop: CASSRGQGNSDYTF. The CDR3 DNA, read in part, is TGTGCTAGCAGTAGAGGACAGGGGAACTCCGACTACACC.

In its sample, this clone was seen a few times. Gene and germline names: mouse. The read comes to an end 1 residue before the CDR3 does, leaving the germline J gene to fill in the end. The chain is built from TRBV26 and TRBJ2-2, with D possibly TRBD1 on 6 matching bases. Trimming left V 2 bases short and J 4 bases short, with 8 bases between. CDR3 length: 14 residues. The V gene's germline CDR1 is KGHPV and CDR2 FQNQEV (reference sequence). Here the CDR3 reads CASSLTRGTGQLYF. The DNA read from the CDR3 is TGTGCCAGCAGTCTGACCAGGGGCACCGGGCAGCTCTAC.

In the case of this clone: Gene names denote mouse genes. The read stops 1 residue short of the end of the CDR3; the missing end is completed from the germline J gene. The chain joins TRBV23 to TRBJ1-1. Germline V gene sequence: CDR1 KGHTA, CDR2 FQNQQP. This CDR3 is 13 amino acids long. The CDR3 sequence: CSSTGTSNTEVFF. The DNA read from the CDR3 is TGCTCCAGCACCGGGACGTCAAACACAGAAGTCTTC.

A word on this clone: Any gene name here is a mouse gene name. The read is 1 residue too short to cover the CDR3 end, so that end is filled in from the germline J gene. The chain has TRBV26 and TRBJ1-5; D is perhaps TRBD1 (5 bases). The CDR3 length is 14 residues. V was shortened by 4 bases and J by 0 bases, with 7 bases between the two germline ends. Germline V gene data show CDR1 as KGHPV and CDR2 as FQNQEV (reference sequence). The CDR3 sequence: CASSRTYNNQAPLF. The DNA read from the CDR3 is TGTGCCAGCAGTCGGACATATAACAACCAGGCTCCGCTT.

This clone is judged medium-sized. Mouse gene names and germline throughout. The read ends 1 residue shy of where the CDR3 ends; the end is completed using the germline J gene. The V call is TRBV26, the J call TRBJ1-3, with D possibly being TRBD1 (5 bases). Per germline, CDR1 KGHPV and CDR2 FQNQEV (reference sequence). This CDR3 has 14 residues. Trimming took 6 bases from V and 0 from J, leaving 9 bases between them. The CDR3 spells CASSWTPSGNTLYF. CDR3 DNA (partial): TGTGCCAGCAGCTGGACACCTTCTGGAAATACGCTCTAT.

Concerning this clone itself: Gene names are mouse gene names. The read comes to an end 1 residue before the CDR3 does, leaving the germline J gene to fill in the end. The genes are TRBV13-1 and TRBJ2-5, with D unclear. CDR1 is NSHNY and CDR2 is SYGAGN in the germline V gene. CDR3 length equals 13 residues. Trimming removed 0 bases from V and 4 bases from J, with 6 bases in between. The sequenced part of the CDR3 DNA is TGTGCCAGCAGTGATGCACAAAAAGACACCCAGTAC. Translating gives CASSDAQKDTQY. The complete CDR3 reads CASSDAQKDTQYF.